A selection of T cell receptor beta chains follows, all from one sample in a study of T-cell reconstitution after alpha-beta-depleted transplantation in children. One entry per CDR3 protein results from TCRdb running MiXCR on the PCR reads. This sample has hundreds of thousands of distinct CDR3 sequences, with roughly 15% found just once. The sample was PBMCs from the stem cell graft donor, taken from the stem cell graft. These receptors all stem from a human donor who donated a stem cell graft to a child with acute myeloid leukemia. Both conserved end residues are part of each CDR3. The D gene is left open where the match is weak. For some rows the clone size is stated as once, few or many, or as a class when expanded; others skip it.

j_call clone_size v_call d_call cdr3_aa cdr3_nt
TRBJ1-4 many TRBV12-3/TRBV12-4 . CASTTYGPSSLKLFF TGTGCCAGCACCACTTACGGACCCAGCTCGTTAAAACTGTTTTTT
TRBJ1-4 . TRBV20-1 . CSAWTTGYDPLGKLFF TGCAGTGCTTGGACCACAGGGTATGACCCTCTGGGAAAACTGTTTTTT
TRBJ1-2 many TRBV6-1 . CASSQDGRLGYTF TGTGCCAGCAGTCAGGATGGAAGACTAGGCTACACCTTC
TRBJ1-5 many TRBV7-2 . CASSLVLGDQPQHF TGTGCCAGCAGCTTAGTTCTCGGAGATCAGCCCCAGCATTTT
TRBJ1-5 few TRBV12-3/TRBV12-4 . CASSLRVHSNQPQHF TGTGCCAGCAGTTTAAGAGTTCATAGCAATCAGCCCCAGCATTTT
TRBJ2-5 many TRBV6-5 TRBD1 CASSLTGGLGETQYF TGTGCCAGCAGTCTGACAGGGGGCTTAGGAGAGACCCAGTACTTC
TRBJ1-1 . TRBV29-1 . CSVTSGAYQGNTEAFF TGCAGCGTTACCTCCGGAGCTTATCAGGGGAACACTGAAGCTTTCTTT
TRBJ1-1 few TRBV11-2 . CASSDRRRSREAFF TGTGCCAGCAGTGACAGACGTAGGTCGCGGGAAGCTTTCTTT
TRBJ2-1 few TRBV12-3/TRBV12-4 . CASSPWGPNEQFF TGTGCCAGCAGTCCCTGGGGGCCCAATGAGCAGTTCTTC
TRBJ1-5 many TRBV20-1 . CSARDQIGQPQHF TGCAGTGCTAGAGATCAGATAGGACAGCCCCAGCATTTT
TRBJ2-4 . TRBV29-1 . CSVADLAKNIQYF TGCAGCGTTGCTGACTTGGCCAAAAACATTCAGTACTTC
TRBJ1-5 . TRBV5-1 . CASSLGGRLDQPQHF TGCGCCAGCAGCTTGGGGGGCAGGCTGGATCAGCCCCAGCATTTT
TRBJ2-7 few TRBV7-6 . CASSLGGEDEQYF TGTGCCAGCAGCTTAGGAGGGGAGGACGAGCAGTACTTC
TRBJ2-7 many TRBV6-5 . CASSYSEGSYEQYF TGTGCCAGCAGTTACTCGGAGGGCTCCTACGAGCAGTACTTC
TRBJ2-7 . TRBV7-2 . CASSPNYPPYEQYF TGTGCCAGCAGCCCCAACTACCCTCCCTACGAGCAGTACTTC
TRBJ2-1 many TRBV20-1 TRBD2 CSARDGSGAFSYNEQFF TGCAGTGCTAGAGATGGTAGCGGGGCTTTCTCCTACAATGAGCAGTTCTTC
TRBJ2-7 many TRBV7-8 . CASSSLYEQYF TGTGCCAGCAGCTCCCTCTACGAGCAGTACTTC
TRBJ2-3 few TRBV10-2 . CASSEPGTSRTDTQYF TGCGCCAGCAGTGAGCCCGGGACATCCCGCACAGATACGCAGTATTTT
TRBJ1-6 many TRBV6-1 . CASRGSWNSPLHF TGTGCCAGCAGGGGCAGTTGGAATTCACCCCTCCACTTT
TRBJ1-1 . TRBV2 . CASSEVPRSRNTEAFF TGTGCCAGCAGTGAAGTCCCGAGGTCCAGGAACACTGAAGCTTTCTTT
TRBJ1-2 many TRBV12-3/TRBV12-4 . CASSFPDGYTF TGTGCCAGCAGTTTCCCTGATGGCTACACCTTC
TRBJ2-7 few TRBV25-1 . CASSDAGRLTYF TGTGCCAGCAGTGATGCGGGCAGGCTCACCTACTTC
TRBJ2-2 few TRBV12-3/TRBV12-4 TRBD2 CASKTSGGLTGELFF TGTGCCAGCAAAACTAGCGGGGGGCTCACCGGGGAGCTGTTTTTT
TRBJ2-3 . TRBV5-1 TRBD2 CASSTPTSGGTDTQYF TGCGCCAGCAGCACACCGACTAGCGGGGGTACAGATACGCAGTATTTT
TRBJ2-7 many TRBV12-3/TRBV12-4 TRBD1 CASSLAQGVSYEQYF TGTGCCAGCAGTTTAGCCCAGGGGGTCTCCTACGAGCAGTACTTC
TRBJ2-1 few TRBV4-2 . CASSRSESYNEQFF TGTGCCAGCAGCCGGTCAGAGAGCTACAATGAGCAGTTCTTC
TRBJ1-5 many TRBV20-1 . CSARDPRANSNQPQHF TGCAGTGCTAGAGATCCTAGAGCTAATAGCAATCAGCCCCAGCATTTT
TRBJ1-1 . TRBV10-2 TRBD1 CASSESLPGQGEAFF TGCGCCAGCAGTGAGTCTTTGCCGGGACAGGGTGAAGCTTTCTTT
TRBJ2-5 few TRBV5-4 TRBD1 CASSFPDRGQETQYF TGTGCCAGCAGCTTCCCTGACAGGGGGCAAGAGACCCAGTACTTC
TRBJ1-2 many TRBV20-1 . CSARDEDNYGYTF TGCAGTGCTAGAGATGAAGATAACTATGGCTACACCTTC
TRBJ1-5 many TRBV20-1 . CSALTASNQPQHF TGCAGTGCTCTGACAGCTAGCAATCAGCCCCAGCATTTT
TRBJ1-5 many TRBV20-1 . CSAGAGGKDQPQHF TGCAGTGCCGGCGCTGGAGGGAAGGATCAGCCCCAGCATTTT
TRBJ1-4 few TRBV6-1 . CASSPRGGGWATNEKLFF TGTGCCAGCAGTCCTCGGGGCGGGGGCTGGGCAACTAATGAAAAACTGTTTTTT
TRBJ2-3 . TRBV11-3 . CASSLRANGDTQYF TGTGCCAGCAGCTTAAGGGCGAACGGGGATACGCAGTATTTT
TRBJ1-4 . TRBV11-2 . CASSLGWGPKNEKLFF TGTGCCAGCAGCCTGGGCTGGGGGCCAAAGAATGAAAAACTGTTTTTT
TRBJ1-4 . TRBV12-3/TRBV12-4 TRBD1 CASSLTGGATNEKLFF TGTGCCAGCAGTTTGACAGGGGGCGCGACTAATGAAAAACTGTTTTTT
TRBJ2-2 many TRBV29-1 TRBD1 CSVEGQGANTGELFF TGCAGCGTTGAAGGACAGGGGGCGAACACCGGGGAGCTGTTTTTT
TRBJ1-4 few TRBV12-3/TRBV12-4 . CASSPRTEGSEKLFF TGTGCCAGCAGCCCCCGTACAGAAGGGAGTGAAAAACTGTTTTTT
TRBJ1-5 . TRBV28 . CASSYSTKGQPQHF TGTGCCAGCAGTTACTCAACAAAAGGACAGCCCCAGCATTTT
TRBJ2-7 many TRBV29-1 . CSVAAIDNSYEQYF TGCAGCGTTGCGGCGATTGACAACTCCTACGAGCAGTACTTC
TRBJ2-1 many TRBV5-1 . CASSLELGIYNEQFF TGCGCCAGCAGCTTGGAACTAGGAATTTACAATGAGCAGTTCTTC
TRBJ2-3 . TRBV3-1 . CASSQVGGWVSTDTQYF TGTGCCAGCAGCCAAGTGGGAGGTTGGGTTAGCACAGATACGCAGTATTTT